Shown below are 32 T cell receptor beta chains from a single sample sequenced in a study of cytomegalovirus exposure and HLA in healthy donors. This PCR relied on a set of 60 Vbeta primers and 13 Jbeta primers. Measured with immunoSEQ multiplex PCR; TCRdb has only the in-frame clones, and not every one. Its table records roughly 70,000 clones. Sequenced material: PBMCs. Source of these receptors: a middle-aged man in good health and CMV-seronegative.

V usage is TRBV6-6 and J usage is TRBJ1-3, with D possibly being TRBD1 (6 bases). Germline CDR1 and CDR2: MNHNY and SVGAGI (reference sequence). The CDR3 has 16 residues. Between the trimmed V and J ends, which lost 5 bases and 2 bases, there was a span of 16 bases. The chain's CDR3 is CASSTSGGGTGNTIYF. DNA for the CDR3: TGTGCCAGCAGTACCTCCGGGGGGGGCACTGGAAACACCATATATTTT.

This chain uses TRBV28 with TRBJ1-4; D is unclear. The V and J ends lost 4 bases and 12 bases respectively, with 12 bases between them. In germline, CDR1 is MDHEN, CDR2 SYDVKM. The CDR3 length is 12 residues. CDR3 loop: CASSWTSGELFF. The CDR3 DNA sequence: TGTGCCAGCAGTTGGACCTCCGGGGAACTGTTTTTT.

The chain has TRBV11-3 and TRBJ2-2; tentative D call: TRBD2 (5 bases). This CDR3 contains 15 residues. CDR1 is SGHNT and CDR2 is YENEEA in the germline V gene. Trimming removed 4 bases at V and 4 bases at J, with 13 bases between. The CDR3, as DNA: TGTGCCAGCAGCTCGTCAAGCGGATTCACCGGGGAGCTGTTTTTT. Residues: CASSSSSGFTGELFF. Full variable domain (rest looked up from reference TRBV11-3 and TRBJ2-2): EAGVVQSPRYKIIEKKQPVAFWCNPISGHNTLYWYLQNLGQGPELLIRYENEEAVDDSQLPKDRFSAERLKGVDSTLKIQPAELGDSAVYLCASSSSSGFTGELFFGEGSRLTVL.

The rearrangement uses TRBV11-2 and TRBJ2-7; 8 nucleotides line up with TRBD1. Germline V lookup: CDR1 SGHAT, CDR2 FQNNGV. The CDR3 runs to 14 residues. Trimming removed 4 bases from V and 5 bases from J; junction bases left unmatched: 7. The CDR3 reads CASSSNDRGHEQYF. The CDR3 region has the DNA TGTGCCAGCAGCTCGAATGACAGGGGCCACGAGCAGTACTTC.

V gene TRBV19 combines with J gene TRBJ2-6, with a weak D call TRBD1 (6 bases). The V gene lost 1 base and the J gene lost 0 bases, with 13 bases spanning the gap. In germline, CDR1 is LNHDA, CDR2 SQIVND (reference sequence). This CDR3 is built from 18 residues. CDR3 bases: TGTGCCAGTAGTATAGGTAACAGGGTGAGCTCTGGGGCCAACGTCCTGACTTTC. Its protein product is CASSIGNRVSSGANVLTF.

The DNA for the CDR3 is TGCGCCAGCAGCCTCTCGACTGCCTATGGCTACACCTTC. Translation: CASSLSTAYGYTF. The chain carries TRBV5-1 and TRBJ1-2; D is ambiguous. The germline V and J ends were trimmed by 4 bases and 4 bases, with 11 bases remaining between them. This CDR3 spans 13 amino acids. Germline lookup yields CDR1 SGHRS and CDR2 YFSETQ.

As DNA, the CDR3 is TGTGCCAGTAGTCCCGAAGGGGGAACGGGCACTGAAGCTTTCTTT. This gives the protein CASSPEGGTGTEAFF. V and J are TRBV19 and TRBJ1-1; TRBD1 is a possible D gene (6 bases). The germline V and J ends were trimmed by 5 bases and 4 bases, with 17 bases remaining between them. CDR3 length equals 15 residues. Per germline, CDR1 LNHDA and CDR2 SQIVND (reference sequence). Complete variable domain (other parts from reference TRBV19 and TRBJ1-1): DGGITQSPKYLFRKEGQNVTLSCEQNLNHDAMYWYRQDPGQGLRLIYYSQIVNDFQKGDIAEGYSVSREKKESFPLTVTSAQKNPTAFYLCASSPEGGTGTEAFFGQGTRLTVV.

The rearrangement joins TRBV7-9 to TRBJ1-6; TRBD1 agrees at 7 bases. With 5 bases clipped from V and 0 bases from J, the junction kept 4 bases outside the gene matches. The CDR3 totals 16 residues. Germline-derived CDR1 and CDR2 are SEHNR and FQNEAQ (reference sequence). The chain's CDR3 is CASSTNRGSYNSPLHF. CDR3 coding DNA: TGTGCCAGCAGCACCAACAGGGGCTCCTATAATTCACCCCTCCACTTT.

The chain carries TRBV9 and TRBJ1-4; 10 bases fit TRBD1. The CDR3 covers 17 residues. CDR1 and CDR2 from the germline V gene are SGDLS and YYNGEE. With V trimmed by 3 bases and J by 6 bases, 11 bases remained unmatched. CDR3 protein: CASSDPPDRGQDEKLFF. CDR3 nucleotides: TGTGCCAGCAGCGACCCTCCAGACAGGGGGCAGGATGAAAAACTGTTTTTT. The entire variable domain, with the rest obtained from reference TRBV9 and TRBJ1-4, is as follows: DSGVTQTPKHLITATGQRVTLRCSPRSGDLSVYWYQQSLDQGLQFLIQYYNGEERAKGNILERFSAQQFPDLHSELNLSSLELGDSALYFCASSDPPDRGQDEKLFFGSGTQLSVL.

The J gene is TRBJ1-2, the V gene TRBV6-1, with a possible D match to TRBD1 (5 bases). V lost 4 bases and J 1 base, leaving 13 bases between the germline ends. Germline CDR1 reads MNHNS; CDR2 reads SASEGT. The CDR3 has 15 residues. The CDR3 DNA sequence: TGTGCCAGCAGTGGGAAGGGGCCTGATAACTATGGCTACACCTTC. Translated: CASSGKGPDNYGYTF.

Points on this clone: Other DNA sequences within the sample encode an identical CDR3. V is TRBV9 and J is TRBJ2-3; TRBD2 matches 9 bases. From germline, CDR1 is SGDLS and CDR2 YYNGEE. This CDR3 is built from 15 residues. The V segment lost 1 base and the J segment 1 base; nucleotides outside the gene matches: 1. The CDR3 nucleotides are TGTGCCAGCAGCGTACGCGGGGGGGGCACAGATACGCAGTATTTT. Translating gives CASSVRGGGTDTQYF.

This chain connects TRBV6-5 to TRBJ1-4, with D hard to call. The CDR3 covers 13 residues. CDR1 MNHEY and CDR2 SVGAGI come from the germline V gene. The V gene lost 6 bases and the J gene lost 4 bases, with 9 bases spanning the gap. CDR3 nucleotide sequence: TGTGCCAGCAGCGCGCACCGTAATGAAAAACTGTTTTTT. Protein product: CASSAHRNEKLFF.

The chain couples TRBV4-2 to TRBJ2-2, with D hard to call. The CDR3 is 11 residues long. The V end was cut by 4 bases, the J end by 7 bases, with 4 bases between. Germline-derived CDR1 and CDR2 are LGHNA and YNFKEQ. The CDR3 is CASSLRGELFF. The CDR3 DNA reads as TGTGCCAGCAGCCTTCGCGGGGAGCTGTTTTTT.

The J gene is TRBJ1-3, the V gene TRBV27; 7 positions match TRBD1. The CDR3 covers 15 residues. Trimming at V came to 5 bases and at J to 2 bases, leaving 6 bases not matched to a gene. CDR1 and CDR2 (germline): MNHEY, SMNVEV (reference sequence). CDR3 nucleotides: TGTGCCAGCAGTCCTATGACAGGGACTGGAAACACCATATATTTT. Its translation: CASSPMTGTGNTIYF.

The chain joins TRBV2 to TRBJ1-6; D may be TRBD1 (5 bases). The CDR3 is 17 amino acids. Germline-derived CDR1 and CDR2 are SNHLY and FYNNEI. The V end was cut by 6 bases, the J end by 13 bases, with 28 bases between. The CDR3 protein is CASRPGRDREGTNPLHF. The CDR3 nucleotides are TGTGCCAGCAGGCCAGGCCGGGACCGCGAAGGGACTAATCCCCTCCACTTT.

V is TRBV2 and J is TRBJ1-3; D gene ambiguous. Trimming removed 4 bases at V and 2 bases at J, with 9 bases between. This CDR3 is built from 14 residues. Germline lookup yields CDR1 SNHLY and CDR2 FYNNEI. CDR3 sequence (DNA): TGTGCCAGCAGTGGCAGTGCGGCTGGAAACACCATATATTTT. Translating gives CASSGSAAGNTIYF.

The chain employs TRBV4-2 and TRBJ1-4; no clear D gene. CDR3 length: 16 amino acids. In germline, CDR1 is LGHNA, CDR2 YNFKEQ. Trimming took 4 bases from V and 0 from J, leaving 12 bases between them. The CDR3: CASSPQTGTTNEKLFF. The CDR3 DNA is TGTGCCAGCAGCCCGCAAACCGGGACAACTAATGAAAAACTGTTTTTT.

J is TRBJ2-7 and V is TRBV18, with 9 bases aligning to TRBD1. With 4 bases clipped from V and 2 bases from J, the junction kept 9 bases outside the gene matches. The CDR3 consists of 16 residues. Germline V gene data show CDR1 as KGHSH and CDR2 as LQKENI. CDR3 DNA sequence: TGTGCCAGCTCACTGGACAGGGGAGGGTCCGCCTACGAGCAGTACTTC. This sequence encodes CASSLDRGGSAYEQYF.

The chain couples TRBV28 to TRBJ2-5; 11 nucleotides agree with TRBD1. The germline CDR1 and CDR2 sequences are MDHEN and SYDVKM. The CDR3 extends over 16 amino acids. V gave up 6 bases and J gave up 5 bases; unmatched junction bases: 11. The CDR3 spells CASRLSGTGGSETQYF. For the CDR3, the DNA is TGTGCCAGCAGATTAAGCGGGACAGGGGGTTCGGAGACCCAGTACTTC.

The chain carries TRBV30 and TRBJ1-4; no clear D. This CDR3 is built from 15 residues. Germline values: CDR1 GTSNPN, CDR2 SVGIG (reference sequence). Trimming pared 1 base from V and 7 bases from J, leaving 16 bases between. The CDR3 region has the DNA TGTGCCTGGAGTGGGAGAACCTTGGCCAGTGAAAAACTGTTTTTT. Translated: CAWSGRTLASEKLFF.

The genes are TRBV6-4 and TRBJ1-1; 8 nucleotides agree with TRBD1. The V and J ends lost 6 bases and 5 bases, in that order; junction bases with no gene match: 11. The CDR3 loop spans 15 amino acids. Germline CDR1 and CDR2: MRHNA and SNTAGT. CDR3 in DNA: TGTGCCAGCAGCTTCCTCGGACAGGGTAGGACTGAAGCTTTCTTT. It yields the protein CASSFLGQGRTEAFF.

The V call is TRBV25-1, the J call TRBJ2-5, with a tentative D call TRBD2 (6 bases). Germline values: CDR1 MGHDK, CDR2 SYGVNS. The CDR3 runs 14 residues. V lost 0 bases to trimming and J lost 5 bases, with 10 bases between them. The CDR3 sequence is CASSEYIRGETQYF. DNA for the CDR3: TGTGCCAGCAGTGAATATATCCGGGGGGAGACCCAGTACTTC.

This chain connects TRBV27 to TRBJ2-2; no firm D call. The CDR3 has 14 residues. The V gene's germline CDR1 is MNHEY and CDR2 SMNVEV (reference sequence). V lost 9 bases to trimming and J lost 1 base, with 12 bases between them. For the CDR3, the DNA is TGTGCCAGTCAAATGACTGGGAACACCGGGGAGCTGTTTTTT. It is translated as CASQMTGNTGELFF.

This sequence joins TRBV25-1 and TRBJ1-6; perhaps TRBD1 as D (5 bases). This CDR3 is 14 amino acids long. Looked up from germline, CDR1 is MGHDK and CDR2 is SYGVNS. Trimming cost V 5 bases and J 4 bases, with 9 bases left between them. CDR3 amino acids: CASSRSGYNSPLHF. The CDR3 coding sequence is TGTGCCAGCAGTCGTTCAGGGTATAATTCACCCCTCCACTTT.

Here the CDR3 DNA reads TGTGCCAGCAGCTTCCGGGACAGGGAGACAGATTCACCCCTCCACTTT. Residues: CASSFRDRETDSPLHF. V and J are TRBV13 and TRBJ1-6; TRBD1 matches 9 bases. J was trimmed by 8 bases and V by 3 bases; bases with no gene match: 8. Germline values: CDR1 PRHDT, CDR2 FYEKMQ (reference sequence). The CDR3 spans 16 residues. The full variable domain, completed using reference TRBV13 and TRBJ1-6, is AAGVIQSPRHLIKEKRETATLKCYPIPRHDTVYWYQQGPGQDPQFLISFYEKMQSDKGSIPDRFSAQQFSDYHSELNMSSLELGDSALYFCASSFRDRETDSPLHFGNGTRLTVT.

The gene calls are TRBV9 and TRBJ1-2; possible D gene TRBD1, 6 bases. The CDR3 totals 14 residues. Germline loops: CDR1 SGDLS, CDR2 YYNGEE. V lost 3 bases, J lost 4 bases, and 13 bases lay in between. CDR3 protein: CASSGLSGAYGYTF. DNA for the CDR3: TGTGCCAGCAGCGGTCTATCAGGGGCCTATGGCTACACCTTC.

V usage is TRBV5-1 and J usage is TRBJ2-3; 7 positions agree with TRBD1. With 0 bases clipped from V and 0 bases from J, the junction kept 4 bases outside the gene matches. From germline, CDR1 is SGHRS and CDR2 YFSETQ. The CDR3 is made up of 16 amino acids. In nucleotides, the CDR3 is TGCGCCAGCAGCTTGGGAGGGACAGATAGCACAGATACGCAGTATTTT. Encoded protein: CASSLGGTDSTDTQYF. The variable domain in full, with the rest retrieved from reference TRBV5-1 and TRBJ2-3, is KAGVTQTPRYLIKTRGQQVTLSCSPISGHRSVSWYQQTPGQGLQFLFEYFSETQRNKGNFPGRFSGRQFSNSRSEMNVSTLELGDSALYLCASSLGGTDSTDTQYFGPGTRLTVL.

The chain carries TRBV28 and TRBJ2-2; the D is unclear. V was clipped by 7 bases and J by 0 bases, with 12 bases between them. CDR1 is MDHEN and CDR2 is SYDVKM in the germline V gene. The CDR3 spans 15 residues. The CDR3 here is CASIENGPNTGELFF. The CDR3 region has the DNA TGTGCCAGCATTGAGAATGGTCCGAACACCGGGGAGCTGTTTTTT.

V is TRBV6-6 and J is TRBJ1-6, with D maybe TRBD1 (6 bases). V lost 6 bases, J lost 10 bases, and 13 bases lay in between. This CDR3 comprises 13 residues. Germline V lookup: CDR1 MNHNY, CDR2 SVGAGI (reference sequence). CDR3 region: CASRPQGHSPLHF. Here the CDR3 DNA reads TGTGCCAGCAGGCCTCAGGGGCACTCACCCCTCCACTTT.

V gene TRBV7-8 combines with J gene TRBJ1-1, with 9 positions matching TRBD1. The length of the CDR3 is 13 residues. Germline CDR1 reads SGHVS; CDR2 reads FQNEAQ. Trimming removed 6 bases from V and 6 bases from J; junction bases left unmatched: 5. As DNA, the CDR3 is TGTGCCAGCAGGCGACAGGGGGGTCCTGAAGCTTTCTTT. Protein product: CASRRQGGPEAFF.

This rearrangement joins TRBV2 to TRBJ2-7; TRBD2 might be the D (7 bases). This CDR3 contains 12 residues. Germline CDR1 SNHLY, CDR2 FYNNEI. The V and J ends lost 10 bases and 2 bases respectively, with 12 bases between them. For the CDR3, the DNA is TGTGCCACCCGGGGGGCCGCCTACGAGCAGTACTTC. Protein product: CATRGAAYEQYF.

The rearrangement uses TRBV28 and TRBJ1-5; 8 bases align to TRBD1. This CDR3 comprises 16 residues. CDR1 MDHEN and CDR2 SYDVKM come from the germline V gene. V trimming: 6 bases; J trimming: 0 bases; junction bases outside the gene matches: 7. CDR3 bases: TGTGCCAGCAGACCACAGGGGGTATATAGCAATCAGCCCCAGCATTTT. This translates into CASRPQGVYSNQPQHF.